This T cell receptor beta chain came from a study of blood T cell repertoires in COVID-19. Study overall: Samples taken during acute and convalescent COVID-19 were collected in the United States, Italy and Spain. The cDNA or gDNA used as material had been derived from T cells, B-cell-depleted T cells, or PBMCs.

With 0 bases clipped from V and 3 bases from J, the junction kept 7 bases outside the gene matches. Per the germline V gene, CDR1 is SGHRS and CDR2 is YFSETQ. CDR3 length: 17 amino acids. In the original workflow: Reference gene primer amplification yielded estimated nucleated cell counts. Clones were sequenced by immunoSEQ multiplex PCR, and TCRdb holds only the in-frame ones, with some missing. Clone size and V and J calls were adopted from that table, with D and trimming inferred from the DNA. The sample includes approximately 250,000 clones, about 89% of them seen just once. The J gene is TRBJ2-3, the V gene TRBV5-1; 10 bases line up with TRBD2. This clonotype originated in a woman aged 60-70 years who had recovered from COVID-19. Material: peripheral blood. For the CDR3, the DNA is TGCGCCAGCAGCTTGGGTCTAGCGGGGGCCGGAACAGATACGCAGTATTTT. The encoded protein is CASSLGLAGAGTDTQYF.